Described below is a single T cell receptor (beta chain) sequence and its context. This sample's time point: baseline, week 1 (first vaccination visit). The treatment denotes: pre-vaccination baseline after standard-of-care therapy. This specimen belongs to a study of a mutant IDH1 vaccine in newly diagnosed glioma. The V gene lost 4 bases and the J gene lost 0 bases, with 14 bases spanning the gap. The CDR3 runs 16 residues. CDR1 KGHSH and CDR2 LQKENI come from the germline V gene. Some clones are missing from TCRdb's copy, which holds only in-frame ones; the method was immunoSEQ multiplex PCR. The sample has tens of thousands of clones; 80% to 90% are singletons.

This sample comprised PBMCs, obtained from a glioma patient treated with radiotherapy, temozolomide or both. This receptor was obtained from a man aged 25-40 years with glioma. The chain joins TRBV18 to TRBJ2-3; a weak D match, TRBD2 (6 bases). CDR3 amino acids: CASSLVLAASTDTQYF. The CDR3 nucleotides read TGTGCCAGCTCACTAGTACTAGCAGCTAGCACAGATACGCAGTATTTT. Variable domain in full (rest from reference TRBV18 and TRBJ2-3): NAGVMQNPRHLVRRRGQEARLRCSPMKGHSHVYWYRQLPEEGLKFMVYLQKENIIDESGMPKERFSAEFPKEGPSILRIQQVVRGDSAAYFCASSLVLAASTDTQYFGPGTRLTVL.